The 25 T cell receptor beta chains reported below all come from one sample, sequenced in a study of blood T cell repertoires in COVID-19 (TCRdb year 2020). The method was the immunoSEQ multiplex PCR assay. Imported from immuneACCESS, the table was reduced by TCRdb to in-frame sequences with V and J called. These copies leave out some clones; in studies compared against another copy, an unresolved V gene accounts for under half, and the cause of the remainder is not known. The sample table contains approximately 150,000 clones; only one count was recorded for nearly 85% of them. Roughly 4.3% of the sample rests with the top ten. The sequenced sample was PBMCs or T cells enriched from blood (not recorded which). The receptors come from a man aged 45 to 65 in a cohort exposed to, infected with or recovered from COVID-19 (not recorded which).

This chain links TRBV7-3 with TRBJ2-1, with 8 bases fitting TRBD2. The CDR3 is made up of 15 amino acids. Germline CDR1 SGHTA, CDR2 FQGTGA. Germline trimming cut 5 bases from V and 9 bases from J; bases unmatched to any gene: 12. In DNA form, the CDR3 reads TGTGCCAGCAGCCCCCTCGGCGGGGGGCCAGTTGAGCAGTTCTTC. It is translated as CASSPLGGGPVEQFF.

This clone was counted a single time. CDR3 loop: CASSPGRGGKTDTQYF. CDR3 coding DNA: TGCGCCAGCAGCCCCGGTAGGGGGGGCAAGACAGATACGCAGTATTTT. The chain employs TRBV5-1 and TRBJ2-3, with a possible D match to TRBD2 (7 bases). CDR1 SGHRS and CDR2 YFSETQ come from the germline V gene. Trimming stripped 4 bases from V and 3 bases from J, with 18 bases between. The length of the CDR3 is 16 residues.

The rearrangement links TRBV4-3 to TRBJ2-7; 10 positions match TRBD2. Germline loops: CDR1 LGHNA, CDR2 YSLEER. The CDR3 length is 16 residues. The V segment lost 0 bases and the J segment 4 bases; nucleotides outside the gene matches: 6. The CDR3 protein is CASSQEKTSGVYEQYF. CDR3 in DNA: TGCGCCAGCAGCCAAGAAAAAACTAGCGGGGTTTACGAGCAGTACTTC.

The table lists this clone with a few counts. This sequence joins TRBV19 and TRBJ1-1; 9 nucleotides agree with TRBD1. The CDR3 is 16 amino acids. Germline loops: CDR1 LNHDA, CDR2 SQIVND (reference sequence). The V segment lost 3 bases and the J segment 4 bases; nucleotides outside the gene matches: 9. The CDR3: CASSMAGTGLSTEAFF. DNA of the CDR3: TGTGCCAGTAGTATGGCCGGGACAGGGTTGAGCACTGAAGCTTTCTTT.

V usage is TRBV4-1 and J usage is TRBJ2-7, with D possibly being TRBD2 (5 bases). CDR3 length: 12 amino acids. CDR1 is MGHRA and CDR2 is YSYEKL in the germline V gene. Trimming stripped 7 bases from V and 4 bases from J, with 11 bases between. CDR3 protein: CASKSEGYEQYF. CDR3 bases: TGCGCCAGCAAGAGCGAGGGTTACGAGCAGTACTTC.

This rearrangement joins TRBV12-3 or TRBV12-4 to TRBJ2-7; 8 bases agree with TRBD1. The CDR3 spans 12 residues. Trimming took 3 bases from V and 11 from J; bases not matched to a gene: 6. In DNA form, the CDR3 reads TGTGCCAGCAGTTTGACGGACAGGGCAGAGTACTTC. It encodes CASSLTDRAEYF.

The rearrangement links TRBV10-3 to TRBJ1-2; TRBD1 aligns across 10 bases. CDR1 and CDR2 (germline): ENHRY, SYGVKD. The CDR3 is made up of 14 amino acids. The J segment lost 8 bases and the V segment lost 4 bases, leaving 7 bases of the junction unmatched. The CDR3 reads CAISVTGGAFGYTF. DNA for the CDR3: TGTGCCATCAGTGTGACAGGGGGCGCGTTCGGCTACACCTTC.

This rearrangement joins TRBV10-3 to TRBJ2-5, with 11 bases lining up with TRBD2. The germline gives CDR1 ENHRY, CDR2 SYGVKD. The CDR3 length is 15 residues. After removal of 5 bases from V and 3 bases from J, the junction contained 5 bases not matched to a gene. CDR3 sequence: CAISPSGGREETQYF. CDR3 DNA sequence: TGTGCCATCAGTCCTAGCGGGGGGAGGGAAGAGACCCAGTACTTC.

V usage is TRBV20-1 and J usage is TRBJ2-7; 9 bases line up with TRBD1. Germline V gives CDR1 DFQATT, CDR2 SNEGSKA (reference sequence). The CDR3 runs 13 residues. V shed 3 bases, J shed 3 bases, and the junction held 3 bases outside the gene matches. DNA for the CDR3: TGCAGTGCTAGTCGGGACAGGGTCTACGAGCAGTACTTC. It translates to CSASRDRVYEQYF.

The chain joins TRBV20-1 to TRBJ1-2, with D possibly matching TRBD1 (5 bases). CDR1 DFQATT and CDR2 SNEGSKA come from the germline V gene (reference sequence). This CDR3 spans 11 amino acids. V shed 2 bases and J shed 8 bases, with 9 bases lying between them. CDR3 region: CSARPTAGYTF. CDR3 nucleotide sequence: TGCAGTGCTAGACCGACAGCCGGCTACACCTTC.

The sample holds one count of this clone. In nucleotides, the CDR3 is TGTGCCAGCAGCCAAGGGGGGCCACGTCAGCCCCAGCATTTT. This translates into CASSQGGPRQPQHF. The chain combines TRBV3-1 (or the pseudogene TRBV3-2) with TRBJ1-5; D may be TRBD1 (6 bases). V lost 1 base and J 6 bases, leaving 10 bases between the germline ends. Germline assignment: CDR1 LGHDT and CDR2 YNNKEL (reference sequence). The CDR3 length is 14 residues.

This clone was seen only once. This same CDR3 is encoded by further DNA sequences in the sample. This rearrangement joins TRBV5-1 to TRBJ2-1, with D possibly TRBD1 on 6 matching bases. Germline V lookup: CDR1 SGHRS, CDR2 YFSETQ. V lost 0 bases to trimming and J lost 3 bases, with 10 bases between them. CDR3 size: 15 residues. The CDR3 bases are TGCGCCAGCAGCTTGGAACAGGGAATCTACAATGAGCAGTTCTTC. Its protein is CASSLEQGIYNEQFF.

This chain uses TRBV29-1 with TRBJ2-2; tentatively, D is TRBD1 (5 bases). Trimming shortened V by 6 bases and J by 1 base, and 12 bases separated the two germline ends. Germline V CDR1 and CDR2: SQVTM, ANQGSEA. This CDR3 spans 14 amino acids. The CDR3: CSVHTGQNTGELFF. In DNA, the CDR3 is TGCAGCGTCCACACCGGACAGAACACCGGGGAGCTGTTTTTT.

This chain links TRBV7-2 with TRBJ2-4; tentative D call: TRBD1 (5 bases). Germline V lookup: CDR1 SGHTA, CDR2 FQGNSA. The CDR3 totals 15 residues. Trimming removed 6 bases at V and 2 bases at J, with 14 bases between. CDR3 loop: CASSRMSGTKNIQYF. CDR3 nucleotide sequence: TGTGCCAGCAGTCGGATGTCAGGGACCAAAAACATTCAGTACTTC. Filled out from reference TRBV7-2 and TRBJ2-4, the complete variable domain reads GAGVSQSPSNKVTEKGKDVELRCDPISGHTALYWYRQSLGQGLEFLIYFQGNSAPDKSGLPSDRFSAERTGGSVSTLTIQRTQQEDSAVYLCASSRMSGTKNIQYFGAGTRLSVL.

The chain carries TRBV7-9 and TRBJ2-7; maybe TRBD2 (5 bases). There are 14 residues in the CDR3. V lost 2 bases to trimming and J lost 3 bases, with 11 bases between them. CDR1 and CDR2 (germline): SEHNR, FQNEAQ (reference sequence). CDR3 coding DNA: TGTGCCAGCAGCTTACAAGAGCGGATCTACGAGCAGTACTTC. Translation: CASSLQERIYEQYF.

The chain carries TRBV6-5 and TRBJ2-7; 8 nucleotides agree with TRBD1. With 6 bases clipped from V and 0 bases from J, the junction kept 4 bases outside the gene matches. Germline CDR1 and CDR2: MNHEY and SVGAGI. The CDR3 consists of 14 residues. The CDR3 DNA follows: TGTGCCAGCAGAACGGACAGGGCCTCCTACGAGCAGTACTTC. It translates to CASRTDRASYEQYF.

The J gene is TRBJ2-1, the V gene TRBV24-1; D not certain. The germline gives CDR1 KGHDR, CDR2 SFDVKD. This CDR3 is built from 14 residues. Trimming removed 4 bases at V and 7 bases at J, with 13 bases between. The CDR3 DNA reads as TGTGCCACCAGTGACCCCCCTAGGATTAATGAGCAGTTCTTC. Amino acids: CATSDPPRINEQFF.

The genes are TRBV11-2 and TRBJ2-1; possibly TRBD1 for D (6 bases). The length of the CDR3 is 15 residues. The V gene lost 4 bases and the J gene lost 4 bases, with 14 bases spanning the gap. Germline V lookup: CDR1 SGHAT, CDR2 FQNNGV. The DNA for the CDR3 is TGTGCCAGCAGCTCCGGGACAACGTCTTACAATGAGCAGTTCTTC. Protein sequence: CASSSGTTSYNEQFF.

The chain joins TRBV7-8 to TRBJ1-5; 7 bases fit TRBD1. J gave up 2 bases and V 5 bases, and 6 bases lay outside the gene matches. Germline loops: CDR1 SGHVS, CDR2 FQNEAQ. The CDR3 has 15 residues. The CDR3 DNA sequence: TGTGCCAGCAGCCACCACGGACAGGGCAATCAGCCCCAGCATTTT. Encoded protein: CASSHHGQGNQPQHF.

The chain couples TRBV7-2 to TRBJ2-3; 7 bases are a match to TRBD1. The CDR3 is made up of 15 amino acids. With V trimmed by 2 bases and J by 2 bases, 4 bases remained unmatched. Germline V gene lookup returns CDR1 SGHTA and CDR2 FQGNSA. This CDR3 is CASSLRGRNTDTQYF. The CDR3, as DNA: TGTGCCAGCAGCTTAAGGGGGCGCAACACAGATACGCAGTATTTT.

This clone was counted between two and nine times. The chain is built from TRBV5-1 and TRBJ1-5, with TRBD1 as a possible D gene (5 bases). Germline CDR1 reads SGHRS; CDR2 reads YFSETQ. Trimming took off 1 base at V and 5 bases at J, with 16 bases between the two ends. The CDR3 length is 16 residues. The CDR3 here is CASSLYPGWSDQPQHF. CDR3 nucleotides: TGCGCCAGCAGCTTGTACCCAGGGTGGTCAGATCAGCCCCAGCATTTT.

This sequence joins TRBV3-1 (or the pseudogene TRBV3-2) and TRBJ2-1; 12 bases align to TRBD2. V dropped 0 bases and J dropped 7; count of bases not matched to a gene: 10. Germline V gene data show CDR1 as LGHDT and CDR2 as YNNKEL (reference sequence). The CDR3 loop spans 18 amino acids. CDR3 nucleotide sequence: TGTGCCAGCAGCCAAGAGAGGGCTAGCGGGGGGGCCTTAAATGAGCAGTTCTTC. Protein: CASSQERASGGALNEQFF.

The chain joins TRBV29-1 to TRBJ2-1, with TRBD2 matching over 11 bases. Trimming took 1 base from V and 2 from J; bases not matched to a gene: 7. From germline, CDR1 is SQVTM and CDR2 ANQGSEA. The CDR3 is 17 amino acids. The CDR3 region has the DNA TGCAGCGTTGAAGGGGGCCGACTAGCGGGGACCTACAATGAGCAGTTCTTC. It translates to CSVEGGRLAGTYNEQFF.

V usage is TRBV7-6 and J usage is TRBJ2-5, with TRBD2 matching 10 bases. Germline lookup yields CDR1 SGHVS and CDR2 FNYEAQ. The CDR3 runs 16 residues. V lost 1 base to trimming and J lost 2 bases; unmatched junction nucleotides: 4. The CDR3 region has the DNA TGTGCCAGCAGCTTAGAGCGGGGGGGGTTACAAGAGACCCAGTACTTC. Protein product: CASSLERGGLQETQYF.

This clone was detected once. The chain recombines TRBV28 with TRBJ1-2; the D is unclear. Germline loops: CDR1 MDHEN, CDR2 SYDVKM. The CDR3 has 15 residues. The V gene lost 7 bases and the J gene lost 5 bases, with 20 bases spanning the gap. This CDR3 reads CASTPGGNSIYGYTF. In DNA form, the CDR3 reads TGTGCCAGCACCCCGGGCGGGAATTCGATATATGGCTACACCTTC.